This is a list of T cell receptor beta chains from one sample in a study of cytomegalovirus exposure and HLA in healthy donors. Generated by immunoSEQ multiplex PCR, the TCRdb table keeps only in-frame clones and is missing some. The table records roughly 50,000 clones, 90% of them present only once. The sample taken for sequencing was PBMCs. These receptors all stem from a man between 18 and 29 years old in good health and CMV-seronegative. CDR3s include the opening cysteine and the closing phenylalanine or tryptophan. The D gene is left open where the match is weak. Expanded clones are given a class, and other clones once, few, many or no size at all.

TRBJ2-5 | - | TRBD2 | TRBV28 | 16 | TGTGCCAGCAGTTTGCGACTAGCGGCCCGGGGAGAGACCCAGTACTTC | CASSLRLAARGETQYF
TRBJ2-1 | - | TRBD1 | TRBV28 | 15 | TGTGCCAGCAGTCTCGGACAGGGGAGTGGCAATGAGCAGTTCTTC | CASSLGQGSGNEQFF
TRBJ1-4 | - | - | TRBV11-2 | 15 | TGTGCCAGCAGCCCGGCGGGGGGGGGTAATGAAAAACTGTTTTTT | CASSPAGGGNEKLFF
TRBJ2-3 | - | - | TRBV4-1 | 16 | TGCGCCAGCAGCCAAGAACACCATGCTAGCACAGATACGCAGTATTTT | CASSQEHHASTDTQYF
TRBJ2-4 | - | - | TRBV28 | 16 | TGTGCCAGCAGTTCCTATTCAGGGGCCGCCAAAAACATTCAGTACTTC | CASSSYSGAAKNIQYF
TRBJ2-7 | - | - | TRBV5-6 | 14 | TGTGCCAGCAGCTTGGCCGGGTACCCCTACGAGCAGTACTTC | CASSLAGYPYEQYF
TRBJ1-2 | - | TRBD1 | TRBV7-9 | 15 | TGTGCCAGCAGCTTAGAGTCCAGGGGGCAATATGGCTACACCTTC | CASSLESRGQYGYTF
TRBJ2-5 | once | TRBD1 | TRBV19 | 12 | TGTGCCAGTAGAGACAGGGCGGAGACCCAGTACTTC | CASRDRAETQYF
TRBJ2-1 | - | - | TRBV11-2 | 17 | TGTGCCAGCAGTAACGAGGGAGCCCTCCTGCCTAATTTGGAGCAGTTCTTC | CASSNEGALLPNLEQFF
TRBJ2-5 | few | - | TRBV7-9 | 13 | TGTGCCAGCCGCCTCGAGGGCCCGGAGACCCAGTACTTC | CASRLEGPETQYF
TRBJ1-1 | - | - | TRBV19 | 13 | TGTGCCAGTAGTACACAGGGGAACACTGAAGCTTTCTTT | CASSTQGNTEAFF
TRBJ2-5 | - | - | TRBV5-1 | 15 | TGCGCCAGCAAAGCCTTCACAGGGTTCCGAGAGACCCAGTACTTC | CASKAFTGFRETQYF
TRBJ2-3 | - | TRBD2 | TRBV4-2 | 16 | TGTGCCAGCAGCCCCGCGGAGGCGGGAGTAACAGATACGCAGTATTTT | CASSPAEAGVTDTQYF
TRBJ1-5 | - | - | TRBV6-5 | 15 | TGTGCCACCACCCCAGGAGGGGCGCGCAATCAGCCCCAGCATTTT | CATTPGGARNQPQHF
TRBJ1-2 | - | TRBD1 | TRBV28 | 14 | TGTGCCAGCAGTATAGGACAGGTCGTTAATGGCTACACCTTC | CASSIGQVVNGYTF
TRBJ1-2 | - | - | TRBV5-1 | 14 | TGCGCCAGCAGCTTGTGGCAGGCTAACTATGGCTACACCTTC | CASSLWQANYGYTF
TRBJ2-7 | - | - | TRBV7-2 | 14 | TGTGCCAGCAGCTTAGCGGGACTGGGATACGAGCAGTACTTC | CASSLAGLGYEQYF
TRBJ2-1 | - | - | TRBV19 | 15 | TGTGCCAGTAGTATGGGTCTAGCCGACATGGGTGAGCAGTTCTTC | CASSMGLADMGEQFF
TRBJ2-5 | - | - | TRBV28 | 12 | TGTGCCAGCAGTCCCCTCACGGGGACCCAGTACTTC | CASSPLTGTQYF
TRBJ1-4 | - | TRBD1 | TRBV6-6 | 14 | TGTGCCAGCAGACCACAGGGGGCGCAGGAAAAACTGTTTTTT | CASRPQGAQEKLFF
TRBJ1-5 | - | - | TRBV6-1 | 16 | TGTGCCAGCAGTGAAGAAGAGGTCAGTGAGTTTTGGCCCCAGCATTTT | CASSEEEVSEFWPQHF
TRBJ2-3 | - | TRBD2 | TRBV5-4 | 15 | TGTGCCAGCAGCTGGACTAGCGGGAAGTCAGATACGCAGTATTTT | CASSWTSGKSDTQYF